The rows below give T cell receptor beta chains drawn from one sample of a study of T cell repertoires in cytomegalovirus infection. These receptors' targets are unknown. TCRdb independently ran MiXCR on the reads; one entry per CDR3 protein. Seen here are about 160,000 distinct CDR3 sequences, about 20% observed once, and the top ten hold roughly 25%. The material sequenced was CD8+ T cells from cultured PBMCs, taken from culture after CMV antigen stimulation. These receptor sequences come from a human donor in good health (CMV status not recorded). Some clones in this sample may be carry-over from other donors' samples. The CDR3 runs from the conserved cysteine through the conserved F or W. Each record gives: D gene, V gene, J gene, CDR3 length, clone size, CDR3 protein, CDR3 DNA. D genes are given only for firm matches. Part of the rows lack a size; the others show once, few, many or a class for expanded clones.

-	TRBV20-1	TRBJ2-1	11	few	CSANYINEQFF	TGCAGTGCCAACTATATCAATGAGCAGTTCTTC
-	TRBV4-1	TRBJ2-1	15	-	CASSHGQSSYNEQFF	TGCGCCAGCAGCCACGGACAGAGCTCCTACAATGAGCAGTTCTTC
-	TRBV7-8	TRBJ2-1	13	-	CASSQGSVLEQFF	TGTGCCAGCAGCCAAGGGTCAGTTTTAGAGCAGTTCTTC
-	TRBV7-2	TRBJ2-7	15	-	CASSLRGTVSYEQYF	TGTGCCAGCAGCTTAAGGGGTACAGTGTCCTACGAGCAGTACTTC
-	TRBV12-3/TRBV12-4	TRBJ1-4	11	few	CASSTDEKLFF	TGTGCCAGCAGTACCGATGAAAAACTGTTTTTT
-	TRBV6-2/TRBV6-3	TRBJ2-3	14	-	CASSPGVGADTQYF	TGTGCCAGCAGTCCCGGGGTCGGGGCAGATACGCAGTATTTT
-	TRBV12-3/TRBV12-4	TRBJ1-1	15	-	CASSLLGGVNTEAFF	TGTGCCAGCAGTTTACTCGGTGGGGTGAACACTGAAGCTTTCTTT
-	TRBV15	TRBJ2-5	16	-	CATSSPPRDGGTTQYF	TGTGCCACCAGCAGTCCTCCCCGGGACGGAGGGACGACCCAGTACTTC
-	TRBV12-3/TRBV12-4	TRBJ1-5	12	-	CASSFGGQPQHF	TGTGCCAGCAGTTTCGGGGGACAGCCCCAGCATTTT
TRBD1	TRBV6-8	TRBJ1-2	13	few	CASSDRGQDGYTF	TGTGCCAGCAGTGACAGGGGGCAAGATGGCTACACCTTC
-	TRBV12-3/TRBV12-4	TRBJ1-1	15	few	CASSLGPRGNTEAFF	TGTGCCAGCAGTTTAGGTCCCAGGGGGAACACTGAAGCTTTCTTT
-	TRBV7-9	TRBJ2-1	16	many	CASRAGQTLPYNEQFF	TGTGCCAGCAGGGCGGGACAGACACTACCCTACAATGAGCAGTTCTTC
-	TRBV7-6	TRBJ1-5	16	few	CASSLGVGPRNQPQHF	TGTGCCAGCAGCTTGGGGGTGGGCCCTCGCAATCAGCCCCAGCATTTT
-	TRBV7-2	TRBJ1-1	16	few	CASSLTTSDWNTEAFF	TGTGCCAGCAGCTTAACTACTTCCGACTGGAACACTGAAGCTTTCTTT
TRBD1	TRBV6-5	TRBJ1-4	13	-	CASKGQGGEKLFF	TGTGCCAGCAAAGGACAGGGGGGTGAAAAACTGTTTTTT
-	TRBV11-2	TRBJ1-5	14	few	CASSLGQGVRPQHF	TGTGCCAGCAGCTTAGGCCAGGGCGTGCGGCCCCAGCATTTT
-	TRBV11-2	TRBJ2-7	15	few	CASSLQTVSSYEQYF	TGTGCCAGCAGCTTACAAACGGTTAGTTCCTACGAGCAGTACTTC
-	TRBV4-3	TRBJ2-2	15	few	CASSQMDSSTGELFF	TGCGCCAGCAGCCAGATGGACAGCTCCACCGGGGAGCTGTTTTTT
-	TRBV12-5	TRBJ2-1	12	-	CASGLEGNEQFF	TGTGCTAGTGGTTTGGAGGGTAATGAGCAGTTCTTC
TRBD1	TRBV7-2	TRBJ1-2	15	-	CASSSLMVDREGYTF	TGTGCCAGCAGCTCACTAATGGTCGACAGGGAGGGCTACACCTTC
-	TRBV7-6	TRBJ2-7	14	-	CASSPSGISYEQYF	TGTGCCAGCAGCCCCAGTGGGATATCCTACGAGCAGTACTTC
-	TRBV7-6	TRBJ1-1	17	-	CASSLVAGGRRDTEAFF	TGTGCCAGCAGCTTAGTGGCAGGAGGGAGGCGGGACACTGAAGCTTTCTTT
TRBD1	TRBV6-2/TRBV6-3	TRBJ1-5	13	-	CASRRTGDQPQHF	TGTGCCAGCAGACGGACAGGGGATCAGCCCCAGCATTTT
TRBD1	TRBV7-2	TRBJ1-5	15	-	CASSFRDRDDQPQHF	TGTGCCAGCAGCTTCCGTGACAGGGACGATCAGCCCCAGCATTTT
TRBD1	TRBV7-8	TRBJ1-1	13	-	CASSLQGETEAFF	TGTGCCAGCAGCTTGCAGGGGGAAACTGAAGCTTTCTTT
TRBD1	TRBV6-1	TRBJ1-5	17	-	CASEAGQGDYSNQPQHF	TGTGCCAGCGAAGCGGGACAGGGGGATTATAGCAATCAGCCCCAGCATTTT
-	TRBV6-6	TRBJ1-5	14	-	CASSDRFGNQPQHF	TGTGCCAGCAGCGACAGGTTCGGCAATCAGCCCCAGCATTTT
-	TRBV19	TRBJ2-1	15	-	CASSMAAAPRGEQFF	TGTGCCAGTAGTATGGCGGCGGCCCCTCGGGGTGAGCAGTTCTTC
TRBD2	TRBV7-2	TRBJ2-5	15	-	CASSQGLGARETQYF	TGTGCCAGCAGCCAAGGACTAGGTGCACGGGAGACCCAGTACTTC
-	TRBV7-2	TRBJ1-1	15	-	CASSFRETMNTEAFF	TGTGCCAGCAGCTTTAGGGAGACTATGAACACTGAAGCTTTCTTT
TRBD1	TRBV12-3/TRBV12-4	TRBJ1-4	16	-	CASSFPHRGRSEKLFF	TGTGCCAGCAGTTTCCCCCATAGGGGGCGAAGTGAAAAACTGTTTTTT
-	TRBV12-3/TRBV12-4	TRBJ2-5	15	-	CASSFWDYGQETQYF	TGTGCCAGCAGTTTCTGGGATTACGGACAAGAGACCCAGTACTTC
-	TRBV7-3	TRBJ1-6	14	many	CASSPSGQNSPLHF	TGTGCCAGCAGCCCGTCGGGACAAAATTCACCCCTCCACTTT
TRBD1	TRBV10-3	TRBJ1-5	15	few	CAISEEGQVYQPQHF	TGTGCCATCAGTGAGGAGGGACAGGTCTATCAGCCCCAGCATTTT
TRBD1	TRBV12-3/TRBV12-4	TRBJ2-5	16	-	CASSHLDRAGQETQYF	TGTGCCAGCAGCCACTTGGACAGGGCGGGCCAAGAGACCCAGTACTTC
-	TRBV11-2	TRBJ1-1	19	-	CASNSKEGRGVSMNTEAFF	TGTGCCAGCAACTCTAAGGAGGGACGGGGAGTTTCCATGAACACTGAAGCTTTCTTT
TRBD1	TRBV7-3	TRBJ2-5	16	-	CASSYTGTGGLETQYF	TGTGCCAGCAGCTACACCGGGACAGGGGGACTAGAGACCCAGTACTTC
TRBD1	TRBV6-6	TRBJ2-3	15	-	CASSWTGEGTDTQYF	TGTGCCAGCAGTTGGACAGGGGAAGGCACAGATACGCAGTATTTT
-	TRBV10-2	TRBJ1-1	15	-	CASGEASGRDTEAFF	TGCGCCAGCGGGGAGGCCTCTGGTAGAGACACTGAAGCTTTCTTT
TRBD1	TRBV6-2/TRBV6-3	TRBJ2-7	13	-	CASRPRDSYEQYF	TGTGCCAGCAGGCCCCGGGACAGCTACGAGCAGTACTTC
-	TRBV12-3/TRBV12-4	TRBJ1-5	12	-	CASRGGIQPQHF	TGTGCCAGCAGGGGAGGGATACAGCCCCAGCATTTT
TRBD1	TRBV4-1	TRBJ2-5	15	-	CASSQEGTATATQYF	TGCGCCAGCAGCCAAGAGGGGACAGCGACGGCTACCCAGTACTTC
TRBD1	TRBV19	TRBJ2-1	15	-	CASSIGTGSHNEQFF	TGTGCCAGTAGTATCGGGACAGGGTCCCACAATGAGCAGTTCTTC
-	TRBV20-1	TRBJ1-6	15	few	CSARAAGTYNSPLHF	TGCAGTGCTAGAGCCGCAGGAACCTATAATTCACCCCTCCACTTT
TRBD1	TRBV4-2	TRBJ1-1	15	-	CASSQARTGGSEAFF	TGTGCCAGCAGCCAAGCCCGAACAGGGGGAAGTGAAGCTTTCTTT
-	TRBV4-3	TRBJ1-3	15	-	CASSQDWGGGNTIYF	TGCGCCAGCAGTCAGGATTGGGGCGGTGGAAACACCATATATTTT
TRBD1	TRBV12-3/TRBV12-4	TRBJ1-1	15	few	CASTGTGEASTEAFF	TGTGCCAGCACGGGGACAGGGGAAGCTAGCACTGAAGCTTTCTTT
-	TRBV7-8	TRBJ1-1	15	many	CASTPGTLRIPEAFF	TGTGCCAGCACCCCCGGGACACTCAGGATACCGGAAGCTTTCTTT
-	TRBV3-1	TRBJ2-7	14	-	CASSQDKGSYEQYF	TGTGCCAGCAGCCAAGATAAAGGTTCCTACGAGCAGTACTTC
-	TRBV6-2/TRBV6-3	TRBJ2-1	13	-	CASSLSPSNEQFF	TGTGCCAGCAGTTTAAGCCCTAGCAATGAGCAGTTCTTC
-	TRBV9	TRBJ1-1	15	-	CASSAEGTGGTEAFF	TGTGCCAGCAGCGCCGAAGGGACGGGCGGCACTGAAGCTTTCTTT
-	TRBV7-8	TRBJ2-1	13	few	CASSLFGGNEQFF	TGTGCCAGCAGCTTGTTCGGCGGAAATGAGCAGTTCTTC
-	TRBV20-1	TRBJ2-1	15	-	CSARDPGSSYNEQFF	TGCAGTGCTAGAGATCCGGGGAGCTCCTACAATGAGCAGTTCTTC
-	TRBV4-3	TRBJ2-5	15	-	CASSQSVGGEETQYF	TGCGCCAGCAGCCAATCGGTAGGGGGGGAAGAGACCCAGTACTTC